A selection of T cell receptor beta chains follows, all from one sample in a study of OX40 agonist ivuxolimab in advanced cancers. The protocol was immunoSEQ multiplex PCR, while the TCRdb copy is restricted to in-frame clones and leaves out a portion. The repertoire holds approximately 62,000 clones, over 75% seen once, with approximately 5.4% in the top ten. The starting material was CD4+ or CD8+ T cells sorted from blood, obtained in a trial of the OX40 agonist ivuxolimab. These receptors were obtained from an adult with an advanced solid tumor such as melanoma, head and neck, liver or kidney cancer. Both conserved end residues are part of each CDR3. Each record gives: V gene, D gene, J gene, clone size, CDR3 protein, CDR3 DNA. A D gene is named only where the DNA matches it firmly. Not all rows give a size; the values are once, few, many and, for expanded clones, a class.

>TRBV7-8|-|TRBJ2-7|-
CASSIRGPSYEQYF
TGTGCCAGCAGCATCAGGGGACCCTCCTACGAGCAGTACTTC
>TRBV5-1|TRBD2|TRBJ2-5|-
CASSPRGGGQETQYF
TGCGCCAGCAGCCCTCGGGGCGGGGGGCAAGAGACCCAGTACTTC
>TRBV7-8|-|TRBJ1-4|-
CASSYGQNGEKLFF
TGTGCCAGCAGCTACGGACAGAACGGCGAAAAACTGTTTTTT
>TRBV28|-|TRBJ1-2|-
CASTPYDNNYGYTF
TGTGCCAGCACCCCCTACGATAATAACTATGGCTACACCTTC
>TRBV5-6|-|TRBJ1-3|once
CASSFSITRYSGNTIYF
TGTGCCAGCAGCTTTTCCATCACCAGGTACTCTGGAAACACCATATATTTT
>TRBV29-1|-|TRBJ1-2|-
CSVLDPRQATNGYTF
TGCAGCGTCCTAGATCCCCGACAGGCAACAAATGGCTACACCTTC
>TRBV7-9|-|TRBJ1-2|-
CASSLNSELWSDYGYTF
TGTGCCAGCAGCTTAAACTCGGAACTGTGGTCAGACTATGGCTACACCTTC
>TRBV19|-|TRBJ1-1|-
CASRGDTEAFF
TGTGCCAGTAGGGGGGACACTGAAGCTTTCTTT
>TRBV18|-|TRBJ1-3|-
CASSLNTFSGNTIYF
TGTGCCAGCTCACTAAACACCTTCTCTGGAAACACCATATATTTT
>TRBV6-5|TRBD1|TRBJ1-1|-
CASSYPGTGDAFF
TGTGCCAGCAGTTACCCCGGGACAGGGGATGCTTTCTTT
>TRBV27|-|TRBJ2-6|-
CASSFLGGGAPGANVLTF
TGTGCCAGCAGTTTTTTAGGAGGTGGGGCGCCTGGGGCCAACGTCCTGACTTTC
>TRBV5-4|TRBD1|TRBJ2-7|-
CASSRDSSYYEQYF
TGTGCCAGCAGCCGGGACAGCTCTTACTACGAGCAGTACTTC
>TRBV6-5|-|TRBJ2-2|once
CASRPPGHTTGELFF
TGTGCCAGCAGGCCTCCGGGACACACAACCGGGGAGCTGTTTTTT
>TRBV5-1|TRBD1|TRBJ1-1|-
CASSSAGTAETAFF
TGCGCCAGCAGCTCCGCCGGGACAGCAGAGACAGCTTTCTTT
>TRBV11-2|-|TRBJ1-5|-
CASSHPGGPQHF
TGTGCCAGCAGCCACCCCGGGGGGCCCCAGCATTTT
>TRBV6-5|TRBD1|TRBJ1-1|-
CASRGTGVVNTEAFF
TGTGCCAGCAGGGGGACAGGGGTTGTGAACACTGAAGCTTTCTTT
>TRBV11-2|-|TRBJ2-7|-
CASSRRDEQYF
TGTGCCAGCAGCCGGAGGGACGAGCAGTACTTC
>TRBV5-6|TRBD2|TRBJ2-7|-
CASSRRVTSGYEQYF
TGTGCCAGCAGCCGGAGGGTGACTAGCGGATACGAGCAGTACTTC
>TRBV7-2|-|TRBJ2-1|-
CASSLGVGQGIFGVVF
-
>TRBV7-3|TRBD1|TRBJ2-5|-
CASSLTGSWETQYF
TGTGCCAGCAGCTTGACAGGGTCGTGGGAGACCCAGTACTTC
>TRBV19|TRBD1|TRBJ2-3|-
CASSTTGGRGYSDTQYF
TGTGCCAGTAGTACGACAGGGGGGAGGGGCTACTCAGATACGCAGTATTTT
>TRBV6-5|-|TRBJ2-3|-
CASSYGGRTDTQYF
TGTGCCAGCAGTTACGGTGGGAGAACAGATACGCAGTATTTT
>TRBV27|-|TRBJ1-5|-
CASSPSRDQHF
TGTGCCAGCAGCCCGTCTCGTGACCAGCATTTT
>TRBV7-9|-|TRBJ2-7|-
CASSSLRRDAYEQYF
TGTGCCAGCAGCTCGCTAAGAAGGGACGCCTACGAGCAGTACTTC
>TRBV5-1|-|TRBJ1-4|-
CASRLVVGNEKLFF
TGCGCCAGCCGTTTAGTAGTTGGTAATGAAAAACTGTTTTTT
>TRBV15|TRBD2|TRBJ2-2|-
CATSIPLAGTGELFF
TGTGCCACCAGCATCCCCCTAGCGGGAACCGGGGAGCTGTTTTTT
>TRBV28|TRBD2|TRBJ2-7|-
CVSTSGISYEQYF
TGTGTCTCGACTAGCGGGATATCCTACGAGCAGTACTTC
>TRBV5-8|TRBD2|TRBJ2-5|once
CASSLVWGTSGVQETQYF
TGTGCCAGCAGCTTGGTGTGGGGGACTAGCGGGGTACAAGAGACCCAGTACTTC
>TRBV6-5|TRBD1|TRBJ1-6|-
CASSATGNSPLHF
TGTGCCAGCAGCGCGACAGGGAATTCACCCCTCCACTTT
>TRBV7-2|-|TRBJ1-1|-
CASRGANTEAFF
TGTGCCAGCAGAGGCGCGAACACTGAAGCTTTCTTT
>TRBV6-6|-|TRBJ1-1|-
CASTRQALGGLIF
TGTGCCAGCACTCGACAGGCCCTGGGAGGTTTAATCTTT
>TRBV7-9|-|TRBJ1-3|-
CASSTYRVGGNTIYF
TGTGCCAGCAGCACTTACAGGGTAGGCGGAAACACCATATATTTT
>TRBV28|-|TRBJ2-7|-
CASSRGALNEQYF
TGTGCCAGCAGTCGTGGGGCCCTGAACGAGCAGTACTTC
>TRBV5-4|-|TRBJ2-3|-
CASSLLLDTQYF
TGTGCCAGCAGCTTGCTTCTGGATACGCAGTATTTT
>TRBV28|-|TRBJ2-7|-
CASSPRSEQYF
TGTGCCAGCAGCCCCCGCAGCGAGCAGTACTTC